Listed here are 19 T cell receptor beta chains from one sample, sequenced in a study of molecular identifiers for immune sequencing clone quantification (dated by TCRdb to between 2018 and 2020). Receptor amplification or capture employed PCR. The instrument given in TCRdb is Illumina HiSeq 4000. The public reads were run again by TCRdb, first through fastp at Q25 and then through MiXCR, and only productive beta chains were kept. Entries are consolidated by CDR3 protein sequence, retaining the most common genes and DNA. This sample has more than 450,000 distinct CDR3 sequences in its table, and over 20% of those were observed once. The ten largest make up around 0.84% of the sample. What was sequenced was naive CD8+ T cells from blood, with Jurkat cell RNA spiked in. This sample's cell subset or site label indicates: FACS-sorted CD8+CD4-CCR7+CD45RA+ naive T cells. The receptors originated from a human donor in good health. Some libraries in this study had Jurkat cell RNA spiked in.

A remark on this clonotype: This may be a read error: a much more frequent sequence differs by one nucleotide. V usage is TRBV7-6 and J usage is TRBJ2-3, with D unclear. Deletions cut 1 base from V and 4 bases from J, with 9 bases between. The CDR3 sequence is 14 residues long. Germline loops: CDR1 SGHVS, CDR2 FNYEAQ. CDR3 sequence reads: CASSLEWSADTQYF. Written as DNA, the CDR3 is TGTGCCAGCAGCTTAGAGTGGAGCGCAGATACGCAGTATTTT.

This clonotype has ten or more counts. V usage is TRBV4-1 and J usage is TRBJ2-7; 9 bases line up with TRBD1. V was pared by 3 bases and J by 3 bases, with 9 bases of the junction left unmatched. Per the germline V gene, CDR1 is MGHRA and CDR2 is YSYEKL. This CDR3 has 16 residues. CDR3 amino acids: CASSQENRDRVYEQYF. The CDR3 coding sequence is TGCGCCAGCAGCCAGGAAAACCGGGACAGGGTCTACGAGCAGTACTTC.

This clonotype was observed at least ten times. CDR3 residues: CASSGTEWGNEQYF. CDR3 nucleotides: TGCGCCAGCAGCGGAACGGAGTGGGGGAACGAGCAGTACTTC. This chain uses TRBV5-1 with TRBJ2-7, with D perhaps given as TRBD1 or TRBD2 (5 bases each). V was pared by 4 bases and J by 5 bases, with 16 bases between. This CDR3 has 14 residues. From germline, CDR1 is SGHRS and CDR2 YFSETQ.

The table lists this clonotype with many counts. This sequence joins TRBV20-1 and TRBJ2-7; D ambiguous. Trimming cost V 2 bases and J 2 bases, with 10 bases left between them. This CDR3 contains 13 residues. Per the germline V gene, CDR1 is DFQATT and CDR2 is SNEGSKA (reference sequence). Here the CDR3 reads CSARSESTYEQYF. Here the CDR3 DNA reads TGCAGTGCTAGAAGCGAGTCCACCTACGAGCAGTACTTC.

This clonotype was seen at least ten times. The CDR3 bases are TGTGCCAGCAGCAATACAGGGGGCACTGAAGCTTTCTTT. Encoded protein: CASSNTGGTEAFF. The J gene is TRBJ1-1, the V gene TRBV7-9; the match to TRBD1 covers 8 bases. CDR3 length equals 13 residues. After removal of 5 bases from V and 4 bases from J, the junction contained 3 bases not matched to a gene. Germline lookup yields CDR1 SEHNR and CDR2 FQNEAQ (reference sequence).

The chain is built from TRBV27 and TRBJ2-3, with D perhaps matching TRBD1 or TRBD2 (6 bases each). Germline V lookup: CDR1 MNHEY, CDR2 SMNVEV (reference sequence). The CDR3 is 18 residues long. V was clipped by 0 bases and J by 0 bases, with 16 bases between them. The CDR3 DNA is TGTGCCAGCAGTTTATCGAGTGGAGGGGGGTCTAGCACAGATACGCAGTATTTT. Its translation is CASSLSSGGGSSTDTQYF.

Ten or more counts support this clonotype. The chain couples TRBV4-3 to TRBJ2-1; TRBD2 matches at 9 bases. Trimming took 3 bases from V and 0 from J; bases not matched to a gene: 6. Germline lookup yields CDR1 LGHNA and CDR2 YSLEER. The CDR3 runs 17 residues. CDR3 amino acids: CASSQASGASSYNEQFF. The CDR3 nucleotides read TGCGCCAGCAGCCAGGCTAGCGGGGCCAGCTCCTACAATGAGCAGTTCTTC.

The chain joins TRBV11-2 to TRBJ2-1; 8 bases match TRBD2. Germline CDR1 is SGHAT and CDR2 is FQNNGV. This CDR3 comprises 14 residues. V lost 8 bases and J lost 4; bases outside the gene matches: 7. CDR3 amino acids: CASGNSGGYNEQFF. As DNA, the CDR3 is TGTGCCAGCGGGAACAGCGGGGGATACAATGAGCAGTTCTTC. The variable domain in full, completed from reference TRBV11-2 and TRBJ2-1, reads EAGVAQSPRYKIIEKRQSVAFWCNPISGHATLYWYQQILGQGPKLLIQFQNNGVVDDSQLPKDRFSAERLKGVDSTLKIQPAKLEDSAVYLCASGNSGGYNEQFFGPGTRLTVL.

In DNA form, the CDR3 reads TGTGCCAGCAGTTACGGGTCGGCGGGGCCACTCTACGAGCAGTACTTC. This sequence encodes CASSYGSAGPLYEQYF. The genes are TRBV6-5 and TRBJ2-7, with a possible D match to TRBD2 (6 bases). Germline values: CDR1 MNHEY, CDR2 SVGAGI. The CDR3 runs 16 residues. V dropped 2 bases and J dropped 3 bases, with 17 bases sitting between them.

This clonotype turned up a few times. CDR3 sequence: CASSFKAGEAFF. CDR3 in DNA: TGCGCCAGCAGCTTCAAGGCCGGTGAAGCTTTCTTT. This chain connects TRBV5-1 to TRBJ1-1; unclear D gene. V lost 2 bases and J lost 7, with 9 bases in between. The CDR3 loop spans 12 amino acids. Germline V CDR1 and CDR2: SGHRS, YFSETQ.

Only a few counts were recorded for this clonotype. The V call is TRBV12-3 or TRBV12-4, the J call TRBJ1-1; D is unclear. The CDR3 consists of 13 residues. Trimming took off 8 bases at V and 4 bases at J, with 14 bases between the two ends. For the CDR3, the DNA is TGTGCCAGCCAGACGGGCCCCCTCACTGAAGCTTTCTTT. Protein product: CASQTGPLTEAFF.

Ten or more counts support this clonotype. The chain couples TRBV29-1 to TRBJ1-1; D uncertain. The CDR3 totals 12 residues. V lost 1 base and J lost 7, with 10 bases in between. In germline, CDR1 is SQVTM, CDR2 ANQGSEA. CDR3: CSVEVVTGEAFF. Here the CDR3 DNA reads TGCAGCGTTGAAGTGGTAACGGGTGAAGCTTTCTTT.

This clonotype was seen a few times. With a much larger clone just one base away, this may be a read error. J is TRBJ1-5 and V is TRBV7-9; D is ambiguous. This CDR3 comprises 12 residues. Germline V gives CDR1 SEHNR, CDR2 FQNEAQ (reference sequence). CDR3 coding DNA: TGTGCCAGCAGCTTATGGAATCGGCCCCAGCATTTT. As protein: CASSLWNRPQHF.

The chain has TRBV7-8 and TRBJ2-7; 9 positions agree with TRBD2. The CDR3 is 16 residues long. The V and J ends lost 5 bases and 5 bases, in that order; junction bases with no gene match: 13. CDR1 is SGHVS and CDR2 is FQNEAQ in the germline V gene. The CDR3 region is CASSPWGSGGKHEQYF. The CDR3, as DNA: TGTGCCAGCAGCCCCTGGGGTAGCGGGGGAAAGCACGAGCAGTACTTC.

Notes on this clonotype: A much bigger clone sits one base away, suggesting this may be a read error. This CDR3 is missing its conserved last phenylalanine or tryptophan, likely due to a read error. The chain links TRBV7-2 to TRBJ2-3, with TRBD2 identical over 7 bases. The CDR3 is 16 amino acids. The V gene's germline CDR1 is SGHTA and CDR2 FQGNSA. V shed 1 base, J shed 4 bases, and the junction held 8 bases outside the gene matches. This chain's CDR3 is CASSLVSGGGADTQYL. As DNA, the CDR3 is TGTGCCAGCAGCTTAGTCTCGGGCGGGGGTGCAGATACGCAGTATCTT.

This clonotype was detected ten times or more. This rearrangement joins TRBV28 to TRBJ2-7, with D possibly being TRBD1 or TRBD2 (6 bases each). CDR3 size: 15 residues. Per germline, CDR1 MDHEN and CDR2 SYDVKM. V shed 1 base and J shed 2 bases, with 12 bases lying between them. The CDR3 nucleotides read TGTGCCAGCAGTTTATTAGGGGGGACCACCTACGAGCAGTACTTC. This translates into CASSLLGGTTYEQYF.

V usage is TRBV6-5 and J usage is TRBJ1-3; D possibly corresponds to TRBD1 (5 bases). CDR1 is MNHEY, CDR2 SVGAGI, per germline. Trimming removed 8 bases from V and 0 bases from J, with 11 bases in between. The CDR3 covers 14 residues. For the CDR3, the DNA is TGTGCCAGCTGGGACGCAAGCTCTGGAAACACCATATATTTT. Amino acid sequence: CASWDASSGNTIYF.

This clonotype was detected only a few times. V is TRBV5-6 and J is TRBJ2-1, with 7 bases identical to TRBD1. Germline lookup yields CDR1 SGHDT and CDR2 YYEEEE. The CDR3 totals 16 residues. Trimming removed 2 bases from V and 2 bases from J; junction bases left unmatched: 7. CDR3: CASSLASGTAYNEQFF. DNA of the CDR3: TGTGCCAGCAGCTTAGCCTCCGGGACAGCCTACAATGAGCAGTTCTTC.

This clonotype was observed many times. The chain is built from TRBV7-9 and TRBJ2-2, with D hard to call. The length of the CDR3 is 15 residues. Per the germline V gene, CDR1 is SEHNR and CDR2 is FQNEAQ (reference sequence). The V and J ends lost 1 base and 3 bases respectively, with 9 bases between them. DNA for the CDR3: TGTGCCAGCAGCTTAGTCCCCGGGTACACCGGGGAGCTGTTTTTT. This translates into CASSLVPGYTGELFF.